This T cell receptor (beta chain) was sequenced for a study of T-cell reconstitution after alpha-beta-depleted transplantation in children. Preparing the TCRbeta library involved the use of unique molecular identifiers. TCRdb fed the PCR reads into MiXCR, producing one record per CDR3 protein. The table has about 500,000 distinct CDR3 sequences, approximately 10% seen once. The germline V and J ends were trimmed by 4 bases and 1 base, with 11 bases remaining between them. The CDR3 contains 14 residues. The germline gives CDR1 SGHRS, CDR2 YFSETQ. V and J are TRBV5-1 and TRBJ1-1, with D perhaps matching TRBD1 (6 bases). The sequence was collected from a female patient aged 2-9 years who had a stem cell transplant for aplastic anemia, so the T cells may come from the graft donor. The sequencing used PBMCs, mostly from graft donor cells, collected 180 days after TCRalphabeta/CD19-depleted stem cell transplant. CDR3 sequence: CASSPGHQNTEAFF. The CDR3 DNA follows: TGCGCCAGCAGCCCGGGACACCAGAACACTGAAGCTTTCTTT.